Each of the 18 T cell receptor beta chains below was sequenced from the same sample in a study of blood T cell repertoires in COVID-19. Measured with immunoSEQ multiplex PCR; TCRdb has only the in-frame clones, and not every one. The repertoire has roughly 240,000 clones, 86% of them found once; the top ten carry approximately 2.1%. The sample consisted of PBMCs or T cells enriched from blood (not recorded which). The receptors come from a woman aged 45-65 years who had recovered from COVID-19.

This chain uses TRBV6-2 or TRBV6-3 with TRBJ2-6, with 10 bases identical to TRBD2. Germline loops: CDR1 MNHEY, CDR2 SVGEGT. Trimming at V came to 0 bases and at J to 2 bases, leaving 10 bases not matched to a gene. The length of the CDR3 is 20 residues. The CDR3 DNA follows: TGTGCCAGCAGTTACTCACCCTTCTATAGCGGGGGGACTGGGGCCAACGTCCTGACTTTC. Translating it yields CASSYSPFYSGGTGANVLTF.

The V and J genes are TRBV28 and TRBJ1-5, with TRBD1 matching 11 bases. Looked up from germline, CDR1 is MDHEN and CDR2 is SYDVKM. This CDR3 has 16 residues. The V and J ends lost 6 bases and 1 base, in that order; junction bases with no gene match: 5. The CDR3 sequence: CASSPGTGGSNQPQHF. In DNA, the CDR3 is TGTGCCAGCAGCCCCGGGACAGGGGGGAGCAATCAGCCCCAGCATTTT.

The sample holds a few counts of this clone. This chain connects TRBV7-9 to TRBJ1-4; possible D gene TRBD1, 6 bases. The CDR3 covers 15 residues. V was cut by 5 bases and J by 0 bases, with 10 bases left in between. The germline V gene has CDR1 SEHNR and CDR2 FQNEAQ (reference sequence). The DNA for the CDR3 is TGTGCCAGCAGCAGACAGGCTACAACTAATGAAAAACTGTTTTTT. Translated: CASSRQATTNEKLFF. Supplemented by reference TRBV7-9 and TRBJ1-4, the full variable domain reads DTGVSQNPRHKITKRGQNVTFRCDPISEHNRLYWYRQTLGQGPEFLTYFQNEAQLEKSRLLSDRFSAERPKGSFSTLEIQRTEQGDSAMYLCASSRQATTNEKLFFGSGTQLSVL.

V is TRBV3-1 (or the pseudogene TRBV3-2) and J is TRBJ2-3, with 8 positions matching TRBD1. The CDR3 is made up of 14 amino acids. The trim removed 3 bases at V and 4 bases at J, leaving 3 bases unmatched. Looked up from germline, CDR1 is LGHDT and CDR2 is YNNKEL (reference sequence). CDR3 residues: CASSQRTGPDTQYF. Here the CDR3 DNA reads TGTGCCAGCAGCCAGAGGACAGGGCCAGATACGCAGTATTTT.

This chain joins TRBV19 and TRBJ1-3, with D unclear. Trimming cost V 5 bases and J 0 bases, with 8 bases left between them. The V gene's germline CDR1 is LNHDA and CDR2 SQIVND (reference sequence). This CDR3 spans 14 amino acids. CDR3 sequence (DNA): TGTGCCAGTAGTTCGCGTTCCTCTGGAAACACCATATATTTT. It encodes CASSSRSSGNTIYF.

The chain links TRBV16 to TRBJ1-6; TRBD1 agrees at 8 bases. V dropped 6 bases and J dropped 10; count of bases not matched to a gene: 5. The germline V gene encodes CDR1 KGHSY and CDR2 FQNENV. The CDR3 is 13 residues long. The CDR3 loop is CASRTDRGSPLHF. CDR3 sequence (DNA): TGTGCCAGCAGGACTGACAGGGGCTCACCCCTCCACTTT.

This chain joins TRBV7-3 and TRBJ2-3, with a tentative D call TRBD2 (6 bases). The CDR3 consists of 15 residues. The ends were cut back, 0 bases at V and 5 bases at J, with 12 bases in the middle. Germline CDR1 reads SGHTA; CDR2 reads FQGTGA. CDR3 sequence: CASSLTPGALDTQYF. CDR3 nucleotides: TGTGCCAGCAGCTTAACTCCGGGAGCCCTAGATACGCAGTATTTT.

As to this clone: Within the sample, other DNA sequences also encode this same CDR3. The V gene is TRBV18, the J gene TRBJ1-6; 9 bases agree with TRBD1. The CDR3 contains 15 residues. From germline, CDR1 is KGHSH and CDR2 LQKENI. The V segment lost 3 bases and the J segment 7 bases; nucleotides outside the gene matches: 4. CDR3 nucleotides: TGTGCCAGCTCACCTCTCGGACAGGGGAATTCACCCCTCCACTTT. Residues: CASSPLGQGNSPLHF. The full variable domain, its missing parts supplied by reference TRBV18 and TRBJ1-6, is NAGVMQNPRHLVRRRGQEARLRCSPMKGHSHVYWYRQLPEEGLKFMVYLQKENIIDESGMPKERFSAEFPKEGPSILRIQQVVRGDSAAYFCASSPLGQGNSPLHFGNGTRLTVT.

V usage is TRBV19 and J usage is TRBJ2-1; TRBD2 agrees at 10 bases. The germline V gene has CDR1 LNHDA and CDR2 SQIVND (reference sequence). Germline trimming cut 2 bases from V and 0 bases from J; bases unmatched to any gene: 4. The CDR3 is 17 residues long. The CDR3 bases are TGTGCCAGTAGTATAATAGCGGGGGGTACCTCCTACAATGAGCAGTTCTTC. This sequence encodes CASSIIAGGTSYNEQFF.

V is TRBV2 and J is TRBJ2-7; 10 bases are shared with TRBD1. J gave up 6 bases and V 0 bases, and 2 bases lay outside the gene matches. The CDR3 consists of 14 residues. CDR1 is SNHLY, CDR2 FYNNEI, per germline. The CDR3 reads CASSEAGQGIEQYF. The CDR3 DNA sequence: TGTGCCAGCAGTGAAGCGGGACAGGGGATCGAGCAGTACTTC.

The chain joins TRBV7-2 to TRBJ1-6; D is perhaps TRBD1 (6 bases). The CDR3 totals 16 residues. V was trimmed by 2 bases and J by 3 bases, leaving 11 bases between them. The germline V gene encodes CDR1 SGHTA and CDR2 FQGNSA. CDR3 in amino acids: CASSLMGANYNSPLHF. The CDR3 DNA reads TGTGCCAGCAGCTTAATGGGGGCAAACTATAATTCACCCCTCCACTTT.

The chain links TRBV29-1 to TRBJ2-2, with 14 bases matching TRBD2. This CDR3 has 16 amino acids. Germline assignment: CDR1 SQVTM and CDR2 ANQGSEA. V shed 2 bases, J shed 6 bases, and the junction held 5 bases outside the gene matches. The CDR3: CSVEPRLAGGSGELFF. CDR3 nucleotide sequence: TGCAGCGTTGAACCGCGACTAGCGGGAGGGTCCGGGGAGCTGTTTTTT.

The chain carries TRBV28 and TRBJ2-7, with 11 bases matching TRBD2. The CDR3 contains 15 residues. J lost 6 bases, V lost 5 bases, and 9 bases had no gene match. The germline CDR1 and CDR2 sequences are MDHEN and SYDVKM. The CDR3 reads CASSPGTSGRAEQYF. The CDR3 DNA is TGTGCCAGCAGTCCCGGGACTAGCGGAAGGGCCGAGCAGTACTTC.

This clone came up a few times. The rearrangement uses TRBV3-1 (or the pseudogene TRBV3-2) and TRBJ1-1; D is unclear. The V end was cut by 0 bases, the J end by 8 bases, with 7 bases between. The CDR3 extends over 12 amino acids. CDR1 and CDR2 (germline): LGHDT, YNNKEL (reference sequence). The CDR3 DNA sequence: TGTGCCAGCAGCCAAGAAATGCGCGAAGCTTTCTTT. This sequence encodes CASSQEMREAFF.

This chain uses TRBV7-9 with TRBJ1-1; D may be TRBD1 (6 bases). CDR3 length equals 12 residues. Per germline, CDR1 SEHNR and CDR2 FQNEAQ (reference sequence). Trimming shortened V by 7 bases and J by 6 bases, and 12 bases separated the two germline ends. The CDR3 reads CASTRGASEAFF. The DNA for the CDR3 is TGTGCCAGCACCCGGGGGGCATCTGAAGCTTTCTTT.

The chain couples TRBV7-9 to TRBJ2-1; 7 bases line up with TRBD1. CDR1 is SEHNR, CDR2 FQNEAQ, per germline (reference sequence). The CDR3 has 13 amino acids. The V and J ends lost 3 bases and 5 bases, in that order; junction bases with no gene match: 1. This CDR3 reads CASSLGQHNEQFF. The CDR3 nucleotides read TGTGCCAGCAGCTTGGGACAGCACAATGAGCAGTTCTTC.

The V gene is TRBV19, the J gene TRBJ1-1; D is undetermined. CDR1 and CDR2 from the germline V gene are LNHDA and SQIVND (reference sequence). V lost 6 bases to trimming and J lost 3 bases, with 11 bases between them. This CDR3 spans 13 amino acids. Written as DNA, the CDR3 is TGTGCCAGTAGGTACAGCATTTACACTGAAGCTTTCTTT. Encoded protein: CASRYSIYTEAFF.

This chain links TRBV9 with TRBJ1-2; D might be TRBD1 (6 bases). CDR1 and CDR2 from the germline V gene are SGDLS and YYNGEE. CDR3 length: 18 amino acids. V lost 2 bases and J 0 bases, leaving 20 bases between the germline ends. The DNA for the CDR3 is TGTGCCAGCAGCGTCAGATGGGGGCAGCCACAAGCTAACTATGGCTACACCTTC. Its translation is CASSVRWGQPQANYGYTF.